This TCR beta chain was profiled in a study of cytomegalovirus exposure and HLA in healthy donors. Across the study: Counted in an early data release were approximately 85 million unique TCRs from HLA-typed donors. Just over 80% of approximately 400 genotyped donors fell in the Caucasian-associated ancestry cluster.

This CDR3 has 14 residues. The V and J ends lost 7 bases and 2 bases, in that order; junction bases with no gene match: 6. The PCR had 60 Vbeta and 13 Jbeta primers. Method: immunoSEQ multiplex PCR; TCRdb's copy keeps in-frame clones and lacks some. The sample lists around 62,000 clones; 65% to 85% were seen once. The specimen was PBMCs. This clonotype originated in a woman aged 30 to 39 in good health and CMV-seronegative. The chain carries TRBV23-1 and TRBJ2-5; 8 bases fit TRBD1. TRBV23-1 is known as an ORF, though its function is uncertain. CDR3 protein: CASTLGQGQETQYF. The CDR3 nucleotides are TGCGCCAGCACCCTCGGACAGGGACAAGAGACCCAGTACTTC.